The 29 T cell receptor beta chains below come from one sample, sequenced in a study of a mutant IDH1 vaccine in newly diagnosed glioma. Their recognized antigens are unknown. Time point defined: week 11, during vaccination. Vaccination used 300 ug of mutant IDH1 20-mer peptide per dose, with topical imiquimod. TCRdb keeps only in-frame clones here, not all; method: immunoSEQ multiplex PCR. The top ten hold around 3.3% of the sample, which has 60,000 to 75,000 clones, about 80% seen once. Material: PBMCs, obtained from a glioma patient whose treatment included an IDH1 peptide vaccine. The receptor source for this set is a man younger than 45 with glioma.

The CDR3 DNA sequence: TGTGCCAGCAGTGCTAGCGGTCTGGGGAATGAGCAGTTCTTC. Residues: CASSASGLGNEQFF. The gene calls are TRBV2 and TRBJ2-1; 7 nucleotides align to TRBD2. Germline CDR1 is SNHLY and CDR2 is FYNNEI. The CDR3 has 14 residues. Germline trimming cut 4 bases from V and 7 bases from J; bases unmatched to any gene: 7.

This clone has a single count. This sequence joins TRBV2 and TRBJ1-2; 7 nucleotides match TRBD1. Trimming at V came to 6 bases and at J to 7 bases, leaving 17 bases not matched to a gene. This CDR3 is 16 amino acids long. The germline V gene encodes CDR1 SNHLY and CDR2 FYNNEI. The chain's CDR3 is CASSAEVAGGWSGYTF. As DNA, the CDR3 is TGTGCCAGCAGCGCAGAGGTGGCAGGGGGTTGGAGTGGCTACACCTTC. Complete variable domain (other parts from reference TRBV2 and TRBJ1-2): EPEVTQTPSHQVTQMGQEVILRCVPISNHLYFYWYRQILGQKVEFLVSFYNNEISEKSEIFDDQFSVERPDGSNFTLKIRSTKLEDSAMYFCASSAEVAGGWSGYTFGSGTRLTVV.

This clone appeared once. The V and J genes are TRBV7-2 and TRBJ2-2; TRBD2 aligns across 8 bases. Germline CDR1 is SGHTA and CDR2 is FQGNSA. The CDR3 is 18 residues long. J was trimmed by 5 bases and V by 1 base; bases with no gene match: 12. The CDR3 loop is CASSLVAGGLMNTGELFF. The CDR3 coding sequence is TGTGCCAGCAGCTTAGTTGCGGGGGGCCTGATGAATACCGGGGAGCTGTTTTTT.

V is TRBV14 and J is TRBJ1-2, with 9 bases identical to TRBD1. This CDR3 spans 15 amino acids. J was trimmed by 7 bases and V by 4 bases; bases with no gene match: 10. In germline, CDR1 is SGHDN, CDR2 FVKESK. The CDR3 nucleotides read TGTGCCAGCAGCCGTCTTACAGGGGGCGCCAGTGGCTACACCTTC. Translation gives CASSRLTGGASGYTF.

The rearrangement links TRBV7-2 to TRBJ1-4; no clear D. The CDR3 is made up of 12 amino acids. V lost 5 bases and J 5 bases, leaving 6 bases between the germline ends. CDR1 and CDR2 from the germline V gene are SGHTA and FQGNSA. CDR3 sequence: CASSDHNEKLFF. CDR3 DNA sequence: TGTGCCAGCAGCGATCACAATGAAAAACTGTTTTTT.

The chain is built from TRBV5-3 and TRBJ2-3, with 8 bases matching TRBD2. TRBV5-3 is flagged as an ORF with uncertain function. The CDR3 has 19 amino acids. J lost 0 bases, V lost 0 bases, and 12 bases had no gene match. The CDR3 is CARSLEFSGTSTSTDTQYF. Here the CDR3 DNA reads TGTGCCAGAAGCTTGGAATTTAGCGGGACAAGCACTAGCACAGATACGCAGTATTTT.

The genes are TRBV5-1 and TRBJ2-1; 8 bases fit TRBD2. With V trimmed by 2 bases and J by 8 bases, 6 bases remained unmatched. CDR3 length: 14 amino acids. The germline V gene has CDR1 SGHRS and CDR2 YFSETQ. The chain's CDR3 is CASSFTGGPDEQFF. The CDR3 coding sequence is TGCGCCAGCAGCTTTACGGGAGGGCCAGATGAGCAGTTCTTC.

The chain combines TRBV7-9 with TRBJ1-1, with D possibly being TRBD1 (5 bases). The germline CDR1 and CDR2 sequences are SEHNR and FQNEAQ (reference sequence). V shed 1 base and J shed 5 bases, with 20 bases lying between them. The CDR3 extends over 17 amino acids. DNA of the CDR3: TGTGCCAGCAGCTTAGATCTGGTCCCCCAGGGAAATACTGAAGCTTTCTTT. It codes for CASSLDLVPQGNTEAFF.

V is TRBV19 and J is TRBJ2-2, with 7 bases aligning to TRBD2. The CDR3 extends over 11 amino acids. V gave up 8 bases and J gave up 6 bases; unmatched junction bases: 0. From germline, CDR1 is LNHDA and CDR2 SQIVND (reference sequence). The CDR3 spells CASGGAGELFF. The CDR3 DNA is TGTGCCAGTGGGGGGGCCGGGGAGCTGTTTTTT. Complete variable domain (other parts from reference TRBV19 and TRBJ2-2): DGGITQSPKYLFRKEGQNVTLSCEQNLNHDAMYWYRQDPGQGLRLIYYSQIVNDFQKGDIAEGYSVSREKKESFPLTVTSAQKNPTAFYLCASGGAGELFFGEGSRLTVL.

This rearrangement joins TRBV4-3 to TRBJ1-6; D uncertain. CDR1 LGHNA and CDR2 YSLEER come from the germline V gene. The germline V and J ends were trimmed by 4 bases and 5 bases, with 6 bases remaining between them. The CDR3 runs 13 residues. The DNA of the CDR3 is TGCGCCAGCAGCCCCAGCAATAATTCACCCCTCCACTTT. Its translation: CASSPSNNSPLHF.

The chain is built from TRBV2 and TRBJ2-7; D is unresolved. This CDR3 contains 13 residues. CDR1 and CDR2 (germline): SNHLY, FYNNEI. V was pared by 2 bases and J by 9 bases, with 14 bases between. The CDR3 is CASSEMRRAVQYF. The CDR3 DNA reads TGTGCCAGCAGTGAAATGAGAAGGGCGGTGCAGTACTTC.

The chain is built from TRBV7-2 and TRBJ1-1; D perhaps matches TRBD1 (5 bases). V dropped 6 bases and J dropped 6 bases, with 8 bases sitting between them. The CDR3 has 11 residues. The V gene's germline CDR1 is SGHTA and CDR2 FQGNSA. CDR3 sequence reads: CASRKTAEAFF. As DNA, the CDR3 is TGTGCCAGCAGAAAGACAGCTGAAGCTTTCTTT.

The chain uses TRBV19 and TRBJ2-1, with 7 positions matching TRBD1. With V trimmed by 4 bases and J by 0 bases, 6 bases remained unmatched. This CDR3 is 16 amino acids long. Germline CDR1 reads LNHDA; CDR2 reads SQIVND (reference sequence). CDR3 region: CASSRQGRGSYNEQFF. CDR3 bases: TGTGCCAGTAGTAGACAGGGCCGGGGCTCCTACAATGAGCAGTTCTTC. The complete variable domain, with remaining parts taken from reference TRBV19 and TRBJ2-1, reads DGGITQSPKYLFRKEGQNVTLSCEQNLNHDAMYWYRQDPGQGLRLIYYSQIVNDFQKGDIAEGYSVSREKKESFPLTVTSAQKNPTAFYLCASSRQGRGSYNEQFFGPGTRLTVL.

The gene calls are TRBV9 and TRBJ2-7; the match to TRBD2 covers 8 bases. From germline, CDR1 is SGDLS and CDR2 YYNGEE. Trimming took 0 bases from V and 9 from J; bases not matched to a gene: 8. This CDR3 comprises 14 residues. CDR3: CASSVGGQAGGQYF. The CDR3 coding sequence is TGTGCCAGCAGCGTAGGTGGGCAGGCGGGAGGGCAGTACTTC.

The chain is built from TRBV7-9 and TRBJ2-1; D gene uncertain. Germline V CDR1 and CDR2: SEHNR, FQNEAQ (reference sequence). CDR3 length: 15 amino acids. The V and J ends lost 1 base and 4 bases respectively, with 11 bases between them. The CDR3 is CASSLGGFPYNEQFF. The CDR3 nucleotides read TGTGCCAGCAGCTTAGGGGGTTTCCCGTACAATGAGCAGTTCTTC. Looking up the rest from reference TRBV7-9 and TRBJ2-1 gives the full variable domain: DTGVSQNPRHKITKRGQNVTFRCDPISEHNRLYWYRQTLGQGPEFLTYFQNEAQLEKSRLLSDRFSAERPKGSFSTLEIQRTEQGDSAMYLCASSLGGFPYNEQFFGPGTRLTVL.

The genes are TRBV5-1 and TRBJ2-5; 8 positions agree with TRBD2. CDR1 and CDR2 from the germline V gene are SGHRS and YFSETQ. V shed 2 bases, J shed 7 bases, and the junction held 7 bases outside the gene matches. This CDR3 contains 14 residues. The CDR3, as DNA: TGCGCCAGCAGCTTTCGGGGGGGAGGTGTGACCCAGTACTTC. Encoded protein: CASSFRGGGVTQYF.

This chain links TRBV9 with TRBJ2-1, with 9 positions matching TRBD1. CDR3 length: 16 amino acids. Germline V lookup: CDR1 SGDLS, CDR2 YYNGEE. The trim removed 3 bases at V and 5 bases at J, leaving 9 bases unmatched. CDR3 sequence: CASSGPGTGKHNEQFF. Written as DNA, the CDR3 is TGTGCCAGCAGCGGCCCCGGGACAGGGAAGCACAATGAGCAGTTCTTC.

V and J are TRBV15 and TRBJ2-5; D unclear. Trimming removed 0 bases from V and 5 bases from J, with 7 bases in between. The CDR3 covers 13 residues. Germline V CDR1 and CDR2: LNHNV, YYDKDF (reference sequence). The chain's CDR3 is CATSREGPETQYF. CDR3 in DNA: TGTGCCACCAGCAGAGAAGGCCCGGAGACCCAGTACTTC.

V usage is TRBV28 and J usage is TRBJ1-1, with TRBD1 as a possible D gene (6 bases). Germline V gene sequence: CDR1 MDHEN, CDR2 SYDVKM. Trimming took off 6 bases at V and 3 bases at J, with 11 bases between the two ends. CDR3 size: 13 residues. The DNA of the CDR3 is TGTGCCAGCAGCCAACAGGGCTACACTGAAGCTTTCTTT. Its protein product is CASSQQGYTEAFF.

The chain couples TRBV28 to TRBJ2-7, with a weak D call TRBD2 (6 bases). This CDR3 is 13 amino acids long. The V end was cut by 2 bases, the J end by 6 bases, with 11 bases between. Germline CDR1 and CDR2: MDHEN and SYDVKM. CDR3 residues: CASSLGRGGEQYF. CDR3 bases: TGTGCCAGCAGTTTAGGAAGGGGAGGCGAGCAGTACTTC. The entire variable domain, with the rest obtained from reference TRBV28 and TRBJ2-7, is as follows: DVKVTQSSRYLVKRTGEKVFLECVQDMDHENMFWYRQDPGLGLRLIYFSYDVKMKEKGDIPEGYSVSREKKERFSLILESASTNQTSMYLCASSLGRGGEQYFGPGTRLTVT.

The rearrangement joins TRBV2 to TRBJ2-5, with 10 nucleotides matching TRBD2. The length of the CDR3 is 19 residues. J lost 4 bases, V lost 6 bases, and 20 bases had no gene match. Looked up from germline, CDR1 is SNHLY and CDR2 is FYNNEI. The CDR3 region is CASSQLPGLAQKMVETQYF. DNA of the CDR3: TGTGCCAGCAGCCAACTTCCGGGACTAGCGCAAAAAATGGTAGAGACCCAGTACTTC.

The chain links TRBV2 to TRBJ2-1, with TRBD1 identical over 7 bases. Per the germline V gene, CDR1 is SNHLY and CDR2 is FYNNEI. Trimming removed 6 bases from V and 0 bases from J; junction bases left unmatched: 5. The CDR3 is made up of 15 amino acids. CDR3 sequence (DNA): TGTGCCAGCAGGCCGGGACAGTACTCCTACAATGAGCAGTTCTTC. Encoded protein: CASRPGQYSYNEQFF.

The genes are TRBV7-9 and TRBJ2-5; no clear D gene. This CDR3 spans 16 amino acids. CDR1 is SEHNR and CDR2 is FQNEAQ in the germline V gene (reference sequence). The V and J ends lost 2 bases and 2 bases respectively, with 15 bases between them. CDR3 coding DNA: TGTGCCAGCAGCTTAATGTGGGTACCCCAGCAAGAGACCCAGTACTTC. This translates into CASSLMWVPQQETQYF.

This sequence joins TRBV10-3 and TRBJ2-1; possibly TRBD2 for D (6 bases). Germline CDR1 and CDR2: ENHRY and SYGVKD. Between the trimmed V and J ends, which lost 6 bases and 8 bases, there was a span of 17 bases. The CDR3 extends over 14 amino acids. This CDR3 is CAIRSLEGGDEQFF. Here the CDR3 DNA reads TGTGCCATCAGATCCCTAGAGGGAGGTGATGAGCAGTTCTTC.

A word on this clone: The sample holds other DNA sequences that translate to the same CDR3. The J gene is TRBJ1-5, the V gene TRBV7-2, with D possibly TRBD1 on 5 matching bases. Germline CDR1 is SGHTA and CDR2 is FQGNSA. The CDR3 is made up of 15 amino acids. The V end lost 2 bases, the J end lost 1 base, and 9 bases lay between the germline ends. This CDR3 reads CASSLTGLSNQPQHF. The CDR3 region has the DNA TGTGCCAGCAGCTTAACAGGCCTCAGCAATCAGCCCCAGCATTTT.

This rearrangement joins TRBV11-2 to TRBJ1-1, with D hard to call. This CDR3 is built from 12 residues. The germline V and J ends were trimmed by 6 bases and 6 bases, with 11 bases remaining between them. Germline-derived CDR1 and CDR2 are SGHAT and FQNNGV. CDR3 in amino acids: CASREILSEAFF. Here the CDR3 DNA reads TGTGCCAGCAGAGAGATACTCTCTGAAGCTTTCTTT.

The chain has TRBV19 and TRBJ1-4, with D uncertain. The V end was cut by 10 bases, the J end by 0 bases, with 9 bases between. The CDR3 is 13 amino acids. Germline CDR1 reads LNHDA; CDR2 reads SQIVND (reference sequence). The CDR3 region is CATQASTNEKLFF. The CDR3 DNA follows: TGTGCCACCCAAGCTTCAACTAATGAAAAACTGTTTTTT.

This chain joins TRBV13 and TRBJ2-7; TRBD1 is a possible D gene (6 bases). The CDR3 length is 14 residues. The V and J ends lost 3 bases and 3 bases respectively, with 12 bases between them. CDR1 is PRHDT and CDR2 is FYEKMQ in the germline V gene (reference sequence). The CDR3 spells CASSLAGTLYEQYF. CDR3 sequence (DNA): TGTGCCAGCAGCTTGGCCGGGACACTCTACGAGCAGTACTTC.

V usage is TRBV10-2 and J usage is TRBJ1-1; D not resolved. V was shortened by 4 bases and J by 5 bases, with 14 bases between the two germline ends. The CDR3 spans 14 residues. Germline CDR1 is WSHSY and CDR2 is SAAADI. Written as DNA, the CDR3 is TGCGCCAGCAGTGTTAACACAGCATGGACTGAAGCTTTCTTT. Translated: CASSVNTAWTEAFF.